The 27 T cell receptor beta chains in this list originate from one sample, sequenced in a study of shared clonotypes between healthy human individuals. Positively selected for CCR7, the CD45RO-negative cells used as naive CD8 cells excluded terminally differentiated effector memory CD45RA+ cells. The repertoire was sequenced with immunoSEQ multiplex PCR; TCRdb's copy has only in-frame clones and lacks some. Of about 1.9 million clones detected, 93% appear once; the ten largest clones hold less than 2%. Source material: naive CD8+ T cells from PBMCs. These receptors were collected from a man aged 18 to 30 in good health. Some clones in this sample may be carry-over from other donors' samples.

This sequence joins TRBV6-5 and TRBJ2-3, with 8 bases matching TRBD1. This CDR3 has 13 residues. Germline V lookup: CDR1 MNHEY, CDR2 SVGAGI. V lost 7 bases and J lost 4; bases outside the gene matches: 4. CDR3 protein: CASTGQGSDTQYF. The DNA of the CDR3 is TGTGCCAGCACCGGACAGGGTTCAGATACGCAGTATTTT.

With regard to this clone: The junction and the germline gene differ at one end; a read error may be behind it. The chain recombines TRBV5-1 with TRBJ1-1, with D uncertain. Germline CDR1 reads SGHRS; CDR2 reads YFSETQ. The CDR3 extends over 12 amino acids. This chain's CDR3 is CASSLAGDGSSF. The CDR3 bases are TGCGCCAGCAGCTTGGCCGGAGATGGTAGTAGCTTT.

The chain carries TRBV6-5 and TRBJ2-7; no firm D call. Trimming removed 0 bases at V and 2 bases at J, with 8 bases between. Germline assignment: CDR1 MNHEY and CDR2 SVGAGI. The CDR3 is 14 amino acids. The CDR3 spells CASSYSQAAYEQYF. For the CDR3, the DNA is TGTGCCAGCAGTTACTCGCAGGCAGCCTACGAGCAGTACTTC.

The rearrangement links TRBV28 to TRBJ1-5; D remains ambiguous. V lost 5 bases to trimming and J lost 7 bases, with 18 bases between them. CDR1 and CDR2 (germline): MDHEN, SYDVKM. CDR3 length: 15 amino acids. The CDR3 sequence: CASSLRSGRMQPQHF. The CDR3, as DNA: TGTGCCAGCAGTCTCAGATCAGGTCGGATGCAGCCCCAGCATTTT.

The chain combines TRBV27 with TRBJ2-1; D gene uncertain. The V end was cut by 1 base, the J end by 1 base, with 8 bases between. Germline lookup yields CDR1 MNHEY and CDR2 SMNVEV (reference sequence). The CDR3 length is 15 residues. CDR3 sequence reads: CASSLFEGSYNEQFF. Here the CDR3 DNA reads TGTGCCAGCAGTTTATTTGAAGGATCCTACAATGAGCAGTTCTTC.

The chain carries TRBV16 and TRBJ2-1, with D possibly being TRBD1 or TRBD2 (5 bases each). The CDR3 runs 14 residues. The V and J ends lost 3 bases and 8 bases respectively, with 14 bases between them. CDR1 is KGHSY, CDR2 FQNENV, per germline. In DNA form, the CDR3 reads TGTGCCAGCAGCCAGACGGGACGGGCCCATGAGCAGTTCTTC. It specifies CASSQTGRAHEQFF.

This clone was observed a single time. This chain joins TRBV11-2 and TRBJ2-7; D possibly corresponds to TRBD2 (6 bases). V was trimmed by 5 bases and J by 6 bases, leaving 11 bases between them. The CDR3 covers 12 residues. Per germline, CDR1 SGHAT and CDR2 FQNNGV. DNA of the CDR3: TGTGCCAGCAGCGAGGGACTTGGCGAGCAGTACTTC. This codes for CASSEGLGEQYF.

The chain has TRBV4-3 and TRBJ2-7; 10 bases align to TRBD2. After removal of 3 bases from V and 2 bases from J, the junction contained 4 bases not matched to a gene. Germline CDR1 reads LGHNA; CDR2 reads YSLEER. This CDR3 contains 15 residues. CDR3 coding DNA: TGCGCCAGCAGCCAGACTAGCGGGTCCCCCTACGAGCAGTACTTC. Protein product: CASSQTSGSPYEQYF.

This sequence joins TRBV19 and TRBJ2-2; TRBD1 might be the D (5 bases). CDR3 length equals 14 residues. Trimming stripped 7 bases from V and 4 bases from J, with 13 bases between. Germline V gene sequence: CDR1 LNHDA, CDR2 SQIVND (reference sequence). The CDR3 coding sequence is TGTGCCAGTACCCTCCGTAGGGGCACCGGGGAGCTGTTTTTT. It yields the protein CASTLRRGTGELFF.

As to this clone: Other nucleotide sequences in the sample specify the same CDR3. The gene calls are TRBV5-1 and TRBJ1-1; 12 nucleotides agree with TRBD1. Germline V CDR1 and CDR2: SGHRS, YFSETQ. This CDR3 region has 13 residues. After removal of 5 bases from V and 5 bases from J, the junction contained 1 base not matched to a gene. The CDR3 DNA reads TGCGCCAGCAGGGGACAGGGGGCTACTGAAGCTTTCTTT. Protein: CASRGQGATEAFF.

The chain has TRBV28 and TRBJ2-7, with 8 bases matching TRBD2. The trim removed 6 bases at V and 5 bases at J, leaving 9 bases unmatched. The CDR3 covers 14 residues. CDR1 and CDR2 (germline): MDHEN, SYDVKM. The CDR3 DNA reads TGTGCCAGCAGACCGGGAGGGCCGGCCCACGAGCAGTACTTC. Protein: CASRPGGPAHEQYF.

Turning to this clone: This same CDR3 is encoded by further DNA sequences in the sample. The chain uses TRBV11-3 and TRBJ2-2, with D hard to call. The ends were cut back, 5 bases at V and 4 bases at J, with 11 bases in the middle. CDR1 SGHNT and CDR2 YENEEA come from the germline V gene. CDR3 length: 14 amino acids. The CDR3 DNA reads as TGTGCCAGCAGCCCCCGAGGTGGCACCGGGGAGCTGTTTTTT. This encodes CASSPRGGTGELFF.

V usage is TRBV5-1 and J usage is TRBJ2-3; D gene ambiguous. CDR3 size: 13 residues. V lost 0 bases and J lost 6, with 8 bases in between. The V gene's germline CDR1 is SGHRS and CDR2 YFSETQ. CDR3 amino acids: CASSLAEDDTQYF. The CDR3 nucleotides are TGCGCCAGCAGCTTGGCGGAAGACGATACGCAGTATTTT.

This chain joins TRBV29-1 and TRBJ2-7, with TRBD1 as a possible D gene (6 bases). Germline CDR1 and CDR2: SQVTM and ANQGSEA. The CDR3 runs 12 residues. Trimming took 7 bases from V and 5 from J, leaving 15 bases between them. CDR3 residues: CSATTGSHEQYF. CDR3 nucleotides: TGCAGCGCCACAACAGGGTCCCACGAGCAGTACTTC.

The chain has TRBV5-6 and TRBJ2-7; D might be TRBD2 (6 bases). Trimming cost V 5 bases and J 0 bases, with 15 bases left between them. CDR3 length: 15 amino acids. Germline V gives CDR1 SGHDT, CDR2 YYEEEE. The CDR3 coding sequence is TGTGCCAGCAGACTTAGCGGTCTTAGCTCCTACGAGCAGTACTTC. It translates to CASRLSGLSSYEQYF. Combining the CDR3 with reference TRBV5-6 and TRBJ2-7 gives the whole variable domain DAGVTQSPTHLIKTRGQQVTLRCSPKSGHDTVSWYQQALGQGPQFIFQYYEEEERQRGNFPDRFSGHQFPNYSSELNVNALLLGDSALYLCASRLSGLSSYEQYFGPGTRLTVT.

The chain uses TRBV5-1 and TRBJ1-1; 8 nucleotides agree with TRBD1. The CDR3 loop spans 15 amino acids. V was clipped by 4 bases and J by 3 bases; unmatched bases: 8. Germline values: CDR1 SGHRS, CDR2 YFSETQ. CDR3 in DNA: TGCGCCAGCAGCCTCAGGGGGCTTATCGACACTGAAGCTTTCTTT. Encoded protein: CASSLRGLIDTEAFF.

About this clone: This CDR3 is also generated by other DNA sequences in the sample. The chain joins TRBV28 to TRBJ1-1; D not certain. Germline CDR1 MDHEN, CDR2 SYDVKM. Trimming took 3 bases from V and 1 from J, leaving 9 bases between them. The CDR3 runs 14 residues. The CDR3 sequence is CASSFGGENTEAFF. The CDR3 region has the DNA TGTGCCAGCAGTTTCGGTGGCGAGAACACTGAAGCTTTCTTT.

The CDR3 loop reads CASSLTTLQETQYF. As DNA, the CDR3 is TGTGCCAGCAGCTTAACGACCTTACAAGAGACCCAGTACTTC. The chain has TRBV7-9 and TRBJ2-5; D is ambiguous. This CDR3 has 14 amino acids. Deletions cut 2 bases from V and 2 bases from J, with 9 bases between. Germline loops: CDR1 SEHNR, CDR2 FQNEAQ (reference sequence).

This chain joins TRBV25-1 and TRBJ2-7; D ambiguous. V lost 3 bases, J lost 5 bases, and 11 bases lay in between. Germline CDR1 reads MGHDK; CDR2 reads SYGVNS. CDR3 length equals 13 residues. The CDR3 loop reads CASSETGSHEQYF. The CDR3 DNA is TGTGCCAGCAGTGAGACGGGTAGCCACGAGCAGTACTTC.

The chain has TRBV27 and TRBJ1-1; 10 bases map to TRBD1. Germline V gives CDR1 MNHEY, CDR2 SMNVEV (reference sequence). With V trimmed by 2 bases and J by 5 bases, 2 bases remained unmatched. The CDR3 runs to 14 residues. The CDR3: CASSLGTGVTEAFF. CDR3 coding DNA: TGTGCCAGCAGTTTAGGGACAGGGGTTACTGAAGCTTTCTTT.

The DNA for the CDR3 is TGTGCCAGCAGTATACTAGCGGGAGGGCGACAAGGCGAGCAGTACTTC. This codes for CASSILAGGRQGEQYF. This chain connects TRBV27 to TRBJ2-7, with 13 nucleotides matching TRBD2. Germline V lookup: CDR1 MNHEY, CDR2 SMNVEV (reference sequence). The CDR3 spans 16 residues. With V trimmed by 5 bases and J by 6 bases, 10 bases remained unmatched.

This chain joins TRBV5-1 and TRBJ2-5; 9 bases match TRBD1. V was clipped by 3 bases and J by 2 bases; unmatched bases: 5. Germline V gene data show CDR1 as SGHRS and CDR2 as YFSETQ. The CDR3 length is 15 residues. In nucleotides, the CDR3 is TGCGCCAGCAGCTATCAGGGACAGGGACAAGAGACCCAGTACTTC. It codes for CASSYQGQGQETQYF.

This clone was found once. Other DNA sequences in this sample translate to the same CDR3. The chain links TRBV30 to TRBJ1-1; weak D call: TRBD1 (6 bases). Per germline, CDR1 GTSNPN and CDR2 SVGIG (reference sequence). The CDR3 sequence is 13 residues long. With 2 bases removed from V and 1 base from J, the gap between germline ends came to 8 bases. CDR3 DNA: TGTGCCTGGAGTCTACAGGGGAACACTGAAGCTTTCTTT. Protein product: CAWSLQGNTEAFF.

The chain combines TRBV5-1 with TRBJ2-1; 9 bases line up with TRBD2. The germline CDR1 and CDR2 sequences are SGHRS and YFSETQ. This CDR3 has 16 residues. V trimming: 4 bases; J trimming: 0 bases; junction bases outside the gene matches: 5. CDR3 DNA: TGCGCCAGCAGCAACGCGGGGGGGAGCTCCTACAATGAGCAGTTCTTC. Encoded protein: CASSNAGGSSYNEQFF.

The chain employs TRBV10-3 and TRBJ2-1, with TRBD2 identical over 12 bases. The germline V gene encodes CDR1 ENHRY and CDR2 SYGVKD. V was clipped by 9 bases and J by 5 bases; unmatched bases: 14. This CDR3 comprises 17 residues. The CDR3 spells CAIRTGLAGNSDNEQFF. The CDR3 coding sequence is TGTGCCATTCGAACCGGACTAGCGGGGAACTCGGACAATGAGCAGTTCTTC.

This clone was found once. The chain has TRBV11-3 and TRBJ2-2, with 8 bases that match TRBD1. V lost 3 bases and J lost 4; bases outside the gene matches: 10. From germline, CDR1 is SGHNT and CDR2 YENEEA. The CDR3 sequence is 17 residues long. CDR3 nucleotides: TGTGCCAGCAGCTTTATTTCAGGGGGCGAAGGCACCGGGGAGCTGTTTTTT. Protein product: CASSFISGGEGTGELFF.

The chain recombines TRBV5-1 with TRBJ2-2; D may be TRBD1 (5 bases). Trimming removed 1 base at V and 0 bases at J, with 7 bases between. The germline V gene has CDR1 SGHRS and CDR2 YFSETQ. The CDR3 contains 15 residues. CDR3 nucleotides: TGCGCCAGCAGCTTGTGGGGCCCGAACACCGGGGAGCTGTTTTTT. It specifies CASSLWGPNTGELFF.